A single sample is the source of the 9 T cell receptor beta chains below, sequenced in a study of blood T cell repertoires in COVID-19. Assay used: immunoSEQ multiplex PCR; TCRdb lists only in-frame clones, some missing. This repertoire shows tens of thousands of clones, approximately 90% found once; its top ten account for about 4%. Input material: peripheral blood. The receptor source for this set is a man in his 70s with acute or convalescent COVID-19.

This chain links TRBV4-2 with TRBJ2-5, with D maybe TRBD2 (7 bases). The CDR3 loop spans 16 amino acids. With 0 bases removed from V and 5 bases from J, the gap between germline ends came to 16 bases. Germline loops: CDR1 LGHNA, CDR2 YNFKEQ. The CDR3: CASSQDYRGAGETQYF. The CDR3 DNA follows: TGTGCCAGCAGCCAAGATTATCGGGGGGCGGGGGAGACCCAGTACTTC.

This clone was recorded once. This rearrangement joins TRBV20-1 to TRBJ1-6, with D uncertain. V was clipped by 3 bases and J by 9 bases, with 21 bases between them. The CDR3 totals 16 residues. Germline CDR1 is DFQATT and CDR2 is SNEGSKA (reference sequence). The CDR3 loop is CSASRGQAAAGSPLHF. The CDR3 DNA reads TGCAGTGCTAGTCGTGGGCAGGCCGCTGCAGGTTCACCCCTCCACTTT.

This sequence joins TRBV12-3 or TRBV12-4 and TRBJ2-3; D is unresolved. There are 12 residues in the CDR3. Trimming removed 4 bases from V and 4 bases from J, with 6 bases in between. The CDR3: CASSYFPDTQYF. CDR3 DNA sequence: TGTGCCAGCAGTTACTTCCCAGATACGCAGTATTTT.

V and J are TRBV19 and TRBJ2-2, with TRBD2 as a possible D gene (5 bases). Looked up from germline, CDR1 is LNHDA and CDR2 is SQIVND (reference sequence). The CDR3 length is 14 residues. V lost 7 bases, J lost 2 bases, and 11 bases lay in between. In nucleotides, the CDR3 is TGTGCCAGTACACGTCGGGGTAACACCGGGGAGCTGTTTTTT. It encodes CASTRRGNTGELFF. The full variable domain, completed using reference TRBV19 and TRBJ2-2, is DGGITQSPKYLFRKEGQNVTLSCEQNLNHDAMYWYRQDPGQGLRLIYYSQIVNDFQKGDIAEGYSVSREKKESFPLTVTSAQKNPTAFYLCASTRRGNTGELFFGEGSRLTVL.

The chain carries TRBV2 and TRBJ1-4; D remains unclear. V dropped 6 bases and J dropped 1 base, with 9 bases sitting between them. The CDR3 has 14 residues. Germline values: CDR1 SNHLY, CDR2 FYNNEI. CDR3 nucleotide sequence: TGTGCCAGCAGAGTCGGAGGAACTAATGAAAAACTGTTTTTT. This sequence encodes CASRVGGTNEKLFF.

CDR3 nucleotides: TGTGCCACCAAGGGGACTAGCGGGACCGGGGAGCTGTTTTTT. Translated: CATKGTSGTGELFF. The chain is built from TRBV6-5 and TRBJ2-2; 12 bases agree with TRBD2. J was trimmed by 5 bases and V by 10 bases; bases with no gene match: 5. Germline-derived CDR1 and CDR2 are MNHEY and SVGAGI. There are 14 residues in the CDR3.

This chain connects TRBV9 to TRBJ1-1, with D unclear. V was cut by 3 bases and J by 6 bases, with 12 bases left in between. CDR1 SGDLS and CDR2 YYNGEE come from the germline V gene. The CDR3 contains 13 residues. The CDR3 nucleotides are TGTGCCAGCAGCGACTCTGCAAGTTCTGAAGCTTTCTTT. It yields the protein CASSDSASSEAFF.

The chain couples TRBV9 to TRBJ2-2; 8 bases agree with TRBD2. CDR1 and CDR2 (germline): SGDLS, YYNGEE. This CDR3 is built from 23 residues. The V and J ends lost 3 bases and 3 bases, in that order; junction bases with no gene match: 28. The CDR3 DNA sequence: TGTGCCAGCAGCGCAAACCGCGCCCTGTCCTCTATAGCGGGGATCGCTTACACCGGGGAGCTGTTTTTT. The encoded protein is CASSANRALSSIAGIAYTGELFF.

The genes are TRBV7-2 and TRBJ2-3, with 8 positions matching TRBD1. The V gene end was trimmed by 2 bases and the J gene end by 6 bases; junction bases not matched to a gene: 4. Germline-derived CDR1 and CDR2 are SGHTA and FQGNSA. This CDR3 is built from 14 residues. As DNA, the CDR3 is TGTGCCAGCAGCTTACCGACAGGGGCTGATACGCAGTATTTT. Protein sequence: CASSLPTGADTQYF. Supplemented by reference TRBV7-2 and TRBJ2-3, the full variable domain reads GAGVSQSPSNKVTEKGKDVELRCDPISGHTALYWYRQSLGQGLEFLIYFQGNSAPDKSGLPSDRFSAERTGGSVSTLTIQRTQQEDSAVYLCASSLPTGADTQYFGPGTRLTVL.